This T cell receptor (beta chain) came from a study of blood T cell repertoires in COVID-19. Clones were sequenced by immunoSEQ multiplex PCR, and TCRdb holds only the in-frame ones, with some missing. Among around 260,000 clones listed, 80% to 90% were seen once. CDR3 size: 14 residues. Germline CDR1 is KGHSH and CDR2 is LQKENI. The V end lost 2 bases, the J end lost 0 bases, and 5 bases lay between the germline ends. Sequencing input: PBMCs or T cells enriched from blood (not recorded which). The TCR originated in a woman aged 25 to 45 who had recovered from COVID-19. V usage is TRBV18 and J usage is TRBJ2-4, with D unclear. CDR3 amino acids: CASSPELAKNIQYF. The CDR3 nucleotides read TGTGCCAGCTCACCAGAGCTAGCCAAAAACATTCAGTACTTC.